The T cell receptor (beta chain) under discussion was sequenced for a study of T cells after yellow fever vaccination. Study in general: For low cell numbers, libraries were made with SMART-Seq v4 Ultra Low Input. Study findings and constraints: Clonotypes found in both CD4 and CD8 compartments made up a small share. A weaker secondary response peaked on day 5, the primary on day 15.

Concerning this clonotype itself: The antigen is undetermined.

The authors made TCR cDNA by 5'RACE template switching, adding a universal primer site and UMIs. From the 5' RACE reads, TCRdb called clonotypes with MiXCR, one entry per CDR3 protein. Of fewer than 350,000 distinct CDR3 sequences listed, over 3.5% are singletons. Germline V gives CDR1 KGHSH, CDR2 LQKENI. CDR3 length equals 15 residues. With V trimmed by 3 bases and J by 5 bases, 5 bases remained unmatched. The source material was PBMCs, sampled 15 days after the yellow fever booster vaccination. This receptor was identified in a man younger than 35 who received the YFV17D yellow fever vaccine. The rearrangement links TRBV18 to TRBJ1-1; TRBD1 aligns across 11 bases. CDR3 nucleotide sequence: TGTGCCAGCTCACCCACCGGGACAGGGGGTACTGAAGCTTTCTTT. Translating it yields CASSPTGTGGTEAFF. Full variable domain (rest looked up from reference TRBV18 and TRBJ1-1): NAGVMQNPRHLVRRRGQEARLRCSPMKGHSHVYWYRQLPEEGLKFMVYLQKENIIDESGMPKERFSAEFPKEGPSILRIQQVVRGDSAAYFCASSPTGTGGTEAFFGQGTRLTVV.